This note documents a single T cell receptor beta chain sequence. Its cognate antigen is unknown. Germline CDR1 and CDR2: MNHEY and SMNVEV (reference sequence). The CDR3 contains 12 residues. V lost 4 bases and J 8 bases, leaving 11 bases between the germline ends. Naive CD8 populations comprised CD45RO-negative cells positively selected for CCR7, excluding terminally differentiated effector memory CD45RA+ cells. The sample belongs to a study of shared clonotypes between healthy human individuals. Study-wide background: The plates for each donor numbered three CD4 naive, three CD4 memory, two CD8 naive and one CD8 memory.

TCRdb keeps only in-frame clones here, not all; method: immunoSEQ multiplex PCR. This table holds around 600,000 clones, approximately 95% found once. Study findings and constraints: Estimated richness was generally greater in naive than memory subsets. Genetic and exposure-history diversity was limited by the small donor number.

The chain uses TRBV27 and TRBJ1-2; D might be TRBD1 (5 bases). This receptor was taken from a woman aged 30 to 39 in good health. Source material: naive CD8+ T cells sorted from blood. The CDR3 DNA reads TGTGCCAGCAGTTCTGGGGCGCTAGGCTACACCTTC. Amino acid sequence: CASSSGALGYTF.